This T cell receptor beta chain emerged from a study of cytomegalovirus exposure and HLA in healthy donors. Study details: Prior work identified around 110 million unique TCR beta sequences in some 200 million T cells.

With 60 Vbeta and 13 Jbeta primers, the PCR was carried out. Libraries were prepared by immunoSEQ multiplex PCR; TCRdb keeps only in-frame clonotypes and omits some of them. The sample contains over 55,000 clones, less than 85% of which appear only once. Study observations and caveats: Per published reports, the classifier diagnosed cytomegalovirus status with high specificity and sensitivity.

Concerning this clone: What it binds is unknown.

This receptor was taken from a woman in her forties or fifties in good health and CMV-seropositive. Source material: PBMCs.

CDR3 sequence: CASSLMRESYEQYF. In nucleotides, the CDR3 is TGTGCCAGCAGCTTAATGCGGGAGTCCTACGAGCAGTACTTC. The chain uses TRBV7-2 and TRBJ2-7, with 7 bases aligning to TRBD2. After removal of 2 bases from V and 1 base from J, the junction contained 2 bases not matched to a gene. CDR1 and CDR2 from the germline V gene are SGHTA and FQGNSA. The CDR3 is made up of 14 amino acids. The full variable domain, with the rest looked up from reference TRBV7-2 and TRBJ2-7, is GAGVSQSPSNKVTEKGKDVELRCDPISGHTALYWYRQSLGQGLEFLIYFQGNSAPDKSGLPSDRFSAERTGGSVSTLTIQRTQQEDSAVYLCASSLMRESYEQYFGPGTRLTVT.